This TCR beta chain was identified in a study of blood T cell repertoires in COVID-19. Study-level background: COVID-19 samples collected from the United States, Italy and Spain covered acute and convalescent phases. The cDNA or gDNA used as material had been derived from T cells, B-cell-depleted T cells, or PBMCs.

Clones were sequenced by immunoSEQ multiplex PCR, and TCRdb holds only the in-frame ones, with some missing. The data contain about 160,000 clones, about 93% of them singletons. V was trimmed by 0 bases and J by 5 bases, leaving 11 bases between them. Germline V gene lookup returns CDR1 SGHDT and CDR2 YYEEEE. The CDR3 has 14 amino acids. The source material was peripheral blood. This sequence originates from a woman aged 45 to 65 with acute or convalescent COVID-19. The chain couples TRBV5-6 to TRBJ1-1; no clear D. CDR3 sequence: CASSLGLGGTEAFF. CDR3 DNA: TGTGCCAGCAGCTTGGGGCTGGGAGGGACTGAAGCTTTCTTT. Full variable domain (outside the CDR3, taken from reference TRBV5-6 and TRBJ1-1): DAGVTQSPTHLIKTRGQQVTLRCSPKSGHDTVSWYQQALGQGPQFIFQYYEEEERQRGNFPDRFSGHQFPNYSSELNVNALLLGDSALYLCASSLGLGGTEAFFGQGTRLTVV.